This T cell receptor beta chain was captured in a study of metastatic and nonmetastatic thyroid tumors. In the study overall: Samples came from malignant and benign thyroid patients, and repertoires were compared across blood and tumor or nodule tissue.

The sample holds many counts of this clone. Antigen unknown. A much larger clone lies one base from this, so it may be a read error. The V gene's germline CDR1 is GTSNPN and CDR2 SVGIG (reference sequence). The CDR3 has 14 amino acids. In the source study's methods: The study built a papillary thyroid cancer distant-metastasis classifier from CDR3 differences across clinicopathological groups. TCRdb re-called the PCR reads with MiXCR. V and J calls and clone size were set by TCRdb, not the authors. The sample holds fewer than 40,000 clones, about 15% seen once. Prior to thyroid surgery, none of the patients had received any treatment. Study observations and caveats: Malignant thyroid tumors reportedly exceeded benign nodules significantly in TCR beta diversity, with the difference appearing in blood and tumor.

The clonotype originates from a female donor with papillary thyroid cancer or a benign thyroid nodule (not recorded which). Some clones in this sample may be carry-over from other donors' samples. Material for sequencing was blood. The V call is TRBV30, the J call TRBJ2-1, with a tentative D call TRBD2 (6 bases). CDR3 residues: CAWMGRGPYNEQLF. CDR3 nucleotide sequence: TGTGCCTGGATGGGGCGGGGCCCCTACAATGAGCAGCTCTTC.